This T cell receptor (beta chain) comes out of a study of blood T cells in healthy people across ages. Findings and limits, study-wide: A strong correlation was found between TCR beta diversity and the percentage of naive T cells. Researchers said unsorted PBMCs prevented a conclusive naive versus antigen-experienced comparison.

Details on this clonotype: What it binds is unknown.

Sample-barcoded 5' priming and a J-beta primer mix drove a second PCR of 7 to 11 cycles. The yield of each sample was at least 2.5 million CDR3-containing paired-end reads. TCRdb re-called the 5' RACE reads through MiXCR, storing one row per CDR3 protein. Found here are about 630,000 distinct CDR3 sequences, around 20% of them singletons; the top ten hold 3% to 4.5%. The CDR3 is made up of 15 amino acids. The germline V gene has CDR1 SGHAT and CDR2 FQNNGV. Losses at the gene ends were 8 bases for V and 4 bases for J; bases not matched to a gene: 11. Donors were systemically healthy Caucasian individuals from Russia aged roughly 6 to 100 years.

The clonotype originates from a man aged 65-85 years in good health. The chain recombines TRBV11-2 with TRBJ2-1; 7 bases agree with TRBD2. The sequenced sample was blood. The CDR3 bases are TGTGCCAGCCGAGGATATGCGGGAGCTTACAATGAGCAGTTCTTC. Translating it yields CASRGYAGAYNEQFF. Complete variable domain (other parts from reference TRBV11-2 and TRBJ2-1): EAGVAQSPRYKIIEKRQSVAFWCNPISGHATLYWYQQILGQGPKLLIQFQNNGVVDDSQLPKDRFSAERLKGVDSTLKIQPAKLEDSAVYLCASRGYAGAYNEQFFGPGTRLTVL.